This T cell receptor (beta chain) appears in the sequencing data of a study of blood T cell repertoires in COVID-19. Study-wide background: The study drew acute and convalescent COVID-19 samples from the United States, Italy and Spain. Sources were T cells, B-cell-depleted T cells, or PBMCs; the material itself was cDNA or gDNA.

Clones were read by immunoSEQ multiplex PCR, and TCRdb kept only the in-frame ones, dropping some. This table has 20,000 to 25,000 clones, more than 80% appearing once. This clone was counted a single time. After removal of 5 bases from V and 8 bases from J, the junction contained 6 bases not matched to a gene. This CDR3 has 13 residues. Germline CDR1 MNHEY, CDR2 SVGAGI. Specimen: peripheral blood. This TCR derives from a human donor in a cohort sampled during active COVID-19. The chain links TRBV6-5 to TRBJ1-1; TRBD1 matches 9 bases. The CDR3 protein is CASSPSGTGEAFF. CDR3 in DNA: TGTGCCAGCAGTCCATCCGGGACAGGGGAAGCTTTCTTT.